These 16 T cell receptor beta chains came from one sample sequenced in a study of blood T cells in healthy people across ages. Primers used in a second PCR of about 6 to 12 cycles were a sample-barcoded 5' primer and a J-beta primer mix. TCRdb used MiXCR to reprocess the 5' RACE reads, holding one entry per CDR3 protein. The repertoire holds fewer than 800,000 distinct CDR3 sequences, with roughly 50% as singletons. The sequencing input was blood. All receptors come from a woman aged 60-70 years in good health.

The V gene is TRBV4-3, the J gene TRBJ2-1; D possibly uses TRBD1 or TRBD2 (5 bases each). Per the germline V gene, CDR1 is LGHNA and CDR2 is YSLEER. This CDR3 has 16 amino acids. Trimming pared 0 bases from V and 7 bases from J, leaving 16 bases between. CDR3 DNA: TGCGCCAGCAGCCAAGATGGTTTAGGGACCTCGAATGAGCAGTTCTTC. Amino acid sequence: CASSQDGLGTSNEQFF.

The chain recombines TRBV7-8 with TRBJ1-1; D is perhaps TRBD1 (6 bases). From germline, CDR1 is SGHVS and CDR2 FQNEAQ. The CDR3 loop spans 16 amino acids. V was clipped by 4 bases and J by 2 bases, with 17 bases between them. CDR3 sequence: CASSWGARQGNTEAFF. Written as DNA, the CDR3 is TGTGCCAGCAGCTGGGGGGCCAGGCAGGGCAACACTGAAGCTTTCTTT.

The V and J genes are TRBV20-1 and TRBJ2-3, with D possibly TRBD2 on 6 matching bases. The CDR3 is 12 amino acids. V was pared by 3 bases and J by 5 bases, with 9 bases between. CDR1 is DFQATT, CDR2 SNEGSKA, per germline (reference sequence). The CDR3 DNA is TGCAGTGCTAGCGGGAGCGGAGATACGCAGTATTTT. This gives the protein CSASGSGDTQYF.

This clonotype was seen a handful of times. The chain carries TRBV7-2 and TRBJ1-1; 7 bases agree with TRBD1. Germline trimming cut 5 bases from V and 0 bases from J; bases unmatched to any gene: 6. The germline CDR1 and CDR2 sequences are SGHTA and FQGNSA. There are 15 residues in the CDR3. The CDR3 DNA follows: TGTGCCAGCAGCATCACCGGGACAGTGAACACTGAAGCTTTCTTT. Protein product: CASSITGTVNTEAFF.

The V and J genes are TRBV4-1 and TRBJ2-7; TRBD2 matches 7 bases. CDR1 and CDR2 (germline): MGHRA, YSYEKL. V was clipped by 3 bases and J by 5 bases; unmatched bases: 4. The CDR3 sequence is 13 residues long. This CDR3 is CASSHWAGDEQYF. The DNA for the CDR3 is TGCGCCAGCAGCCATTGGGCGGGGGACGAGCAGTACTTC.

V and J are TRBV20-1 and TRBJ1-4, with D tentatively TRBD1 (6 bases). Looked up from germline, CDR1 is DFQATT and CDR2 is SNEGSKA (reference sequence). The length of the CDR3 is 14 residues. V was pared by 4 bases and J by 7 bases, with 16 bases between. The CDR3 sequence: CSAIYREGGEKLFF. DNA of the CDR3: TGCAGTGCTATCTACAGGGAAGGGGGTGAAAAACTGTTTTTT.

The chain uses TRBV5-4 and TRBJ2-5; a weak D match, TRBD1 (6 bases). Germline CDR1 and CDR2: SGHNT and YYREEE (reference sequence). With 4 bases removed from V and 3 bases from J, the gap between germline ends came to 10 bases. The CDR3 runs to 13 residues. In DNA form, the CDR3 reads TGTGCCAGCAGCCGGGACATAGAAGAGACCCAGTACTTC. Translated, it gives CASSRDIEETQYF. The full variable domain, completed using reference TRBV5-4 and TRBJ2-5, is ETGVTQSPTHLIKTRGQQVTLRCSSQSGHNTVSWYQQALGQGPQFIFQYYREEENGRGNFPPRFSGLQFPNYSSELNVNALELDDSALYLCASSRDIEETQYFGPGTRLLVL.

The chain is built from TRBV20-1 and TRBJ2-4; D is possibly TRBD1 (6 bases). This CDR3 is built from 16 residues. V lost 1 base to trimming and J lost 1 base, with 14 bases between them. The germline V gene has CDR1 DFQATT and CDR2 SNEGSKA (reference sequence). CDR3 region: CSARAEDRGAKNIQYF. CDR3 nucleotides: TGCAGTGCTAGAGCAGAGGACAGAGGGGCCAAAAACATTCAGTACTTC.

V and J are TRBV28 and TRBJ2-5; 8 bases line up with TRBD2. The end of the DNA aligns better with TRBJ2-7, so the J call may be wrong. The CDR3 covers 15 residues. The V gene's germline CDR1 is MDHEN and CDR2 SYDVKM. Here the CDR3 reads CASSPGGTEPYEQYF. The CDR3 DNA reads as TGTGCCAGCAGTCCGGGAGGGACGGAGCCCTACGAGCAGTACTTC.

This chain uses TRBV28 with TRBJ2-1, with TRBD2 matching over 7 bases. CDR1 is MDHEN and CDR2 is SYDVKM in the germline V gene. This CDR3 region has 19 residues. With 5 bases clipped from V and 3 bases from J, the junction kept 19 bases outside the gene matches. CDR3 sequence (DNA): TGTGCCAGCAGTCCCCAAAGTTGGGAGGGGCCCACCAACTACAATGAGCAGTTCTTC. This translates into CASSPQSWEGPTNYNEQFF. The full variable domain, with the rest looked up from reference TRBV28 and TRBJ2-1, is DVKVTQSSRYLVKRTGEKVFLECVQDMDHENMFWYRQDPGLGLRLIYFSYDVKMKEKGDIPEGYSVSREKKERFSLILESASTNQTSMYLCASSPQSWEGPTNYNEQFFGPGTRLTVL.

This clonotype has only a few counts. The chain has TRBV20-1 and TRBJ2-5; perhaps TRBD2 as D (5 bases). Trimming left V 6 bases short and J 0 bases short, with 11 bases between. Germline lookup yields CDR1 DFQATT and CDR2 SNEGSKA (reference sequence). The CDR3 spans 13 residues. The CDR3 here is CSAGGPYQETQYF. CDR3 DNA sequence: TGCAGTGCAGGAGGACCGTACCAAGAGACCCAGTACTTC.

The chain couples TRBV12-3 or TRBV12-4 to TRBJ2-5; the match to TRBD2 covers 10 bases. With V trimmed by 6 bases and J by 2 bases, 6 bases remained unmatched. The CDR3 extends over 15 amino acids. In nucleotides, the CDR3 is TGTGCCAGCAGGTCGGGACTAGCGACGCAAGAGACCCAGTACTTC. Encoded protein: CASRSGLATQETQYF.

The chain couples TRBV28 to TRBJ1-2; TRBD1 agrees at 7 bases. The CDR3 sequence is 14 residues long. After removal of 8 bases from V and 4 bases from J, the junction contained 10 bases not matched to a gene. Looked up from germline, CDR1 is MDHEN and CDR2 is SYDVKM. The chain's CDR3 is CASLTGERAYGYTF. CDR3 sequence (DNA): TGTGCCAGCCTAACAGGGGAGAGGGCCTATGGCTACACCTTC.

The chain recombines TRBV4-3 with TRBJ1-6, with D unresolved. Trimming left V 1 base short and J 7 bases short, with 8 bases between. The germline gives CDR1 LGHNA, CDR2 YSLEER. The CDR3 spans 14 residues. CDR3 sequence: CASSQVTSNSPLHF. CDR3 nucleotide sequence: TGCGCCAGCAGCCAAGTTACCTCAAATTCACCCCTCCACTTT.

Details on this clonotype: This clone may be a read error of a much larger clone one base away. The chain recombines TRBV27 with TRBJ2-1; possibly TRBD1 for D (6 bases). The CDR3 has 14 amino acids. The V gene's germline CDR1 is MNHEY and CDR2 SMNVEV (reference sequence). V was clipped by 6 bases and J by 5 bases, with 14 bases between them. DNA of the CDR3: TGTGCCAGCAGAGGGACATACAAGAACAATGAGCAGTTCTTC. It translates to CASRGTYKNNEQFF.

This clonotype appeared a few times. V usage is TRBV27 and J usage is TRBJ2-7; TRBD1 aligns across 8 bases. There are 16 residues in the CDR3. J lost 2 bases, V lost 6 bases, and 12 bases had no gene match. Germline-derived CDR1 and CDR2 are MNHEY and SMNVEV (reference sequence). CDR3 DNA sequence: TGTGCCAGCAGCCGCTTCACCGGGACAGGAACCTACGAGCAGTACTTC. It translates to CASSRFTGTGTYEQYF.